The clone carrying this T cell receptor beta chain was seen more than once but under ten times. Its antigen is still unknown. The entry originates in a study of molecular identifiers for immune sequencing clone quantification. Whole-study results and caveats: Detectable among more than 800,000 naive cells, according to reports, was Jurkat TCR RNA spiked in from one cell.

The CDR3 has 16 residues. Germline trimming cut 5 bases from V and 5 bases from J; bases unmatched to any gene: 10. Per the germline V gene, CDR1 is SEHNR and CDR2 is FQNEAQ (reference sequence). Libraries of bulk TCR were made by previously described methods (with listed TCR primers). TCRdb re-analysed the PCR reads in MiXCR, keeping a single row per CDR3 protein. This sample has hundreds of thousands of distinct CDR3 sequences, with around 21% found just once. V usage is TRBV7-9 and J usage is TRBJ2-5, with 11 bases that match TRBD2. This TCR was recovered from a human donor in good health. Some libraries in this study had Jurkat cell RNA spiked in. Sequenced material: naive CD8+ T cells from blood, with Jurkat cell RNA spiked in. The sample's subset: FACS-sorted CD8+CD4-CCR7+CD45RA+ naive T cells. The CDR3 spells CASSHQLAGAFETQYF. For the CDR3, the DNA is TGTGCCAGCAGCCACCAACTAGCGGGAGCGTTCGAGACCCAGTACTTC.